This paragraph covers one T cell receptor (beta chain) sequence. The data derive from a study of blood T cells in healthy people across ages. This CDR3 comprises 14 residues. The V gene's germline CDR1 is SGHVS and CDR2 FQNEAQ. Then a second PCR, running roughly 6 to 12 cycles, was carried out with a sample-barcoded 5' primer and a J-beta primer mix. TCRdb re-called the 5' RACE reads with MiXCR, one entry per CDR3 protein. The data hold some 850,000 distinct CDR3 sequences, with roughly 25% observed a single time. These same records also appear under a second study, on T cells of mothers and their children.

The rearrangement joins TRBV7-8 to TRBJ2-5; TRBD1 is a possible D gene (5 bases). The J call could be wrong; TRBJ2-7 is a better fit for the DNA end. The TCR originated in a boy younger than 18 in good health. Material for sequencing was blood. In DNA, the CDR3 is TGTGCCAGCAGCACCAGACAGAGGTCCTACGAGCAGTACTTC. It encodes CASSTRQRSYEQYF.